This T cell receptor (beta chain) came from a study of shared clonotypes between healthy human individuals. Clones were read by immunoSEQ multiplex PCR, and TCRdb kept only the in-frame ones, dropping some. Of about a million clones listed, around 75% are singletons. The germline V and J ends were trimmed by 5 bases and 2 bases, with 20 bases remaining between them. CDR1 SGHVS and CDR2 FQNEAQ come from the germline V gene. The CDR3 covers 17 residues. Study-level results: Naive subsets generally exceeded memory subsets in estimated richness.

As to this clone: The antigen is undetermined.

The TCR was taken from a man between 18 and 29 years old in good health. The specimen sequenced was memory CD4+ T cells sorted from blood. Subset noted: CD45RA-negative fraction. The chain couples TRBV7-8 to TRBJ2-3; the D gene is possibly TRBD2 (6 bases). The chain's CDR3 is CASSPRFISGFTDTQYF. The DNA for the CDR3 is TGTGCCAGCAGCCCCCGCTTTATTAGCGGATTCACAGATACGCAGTATTTT.